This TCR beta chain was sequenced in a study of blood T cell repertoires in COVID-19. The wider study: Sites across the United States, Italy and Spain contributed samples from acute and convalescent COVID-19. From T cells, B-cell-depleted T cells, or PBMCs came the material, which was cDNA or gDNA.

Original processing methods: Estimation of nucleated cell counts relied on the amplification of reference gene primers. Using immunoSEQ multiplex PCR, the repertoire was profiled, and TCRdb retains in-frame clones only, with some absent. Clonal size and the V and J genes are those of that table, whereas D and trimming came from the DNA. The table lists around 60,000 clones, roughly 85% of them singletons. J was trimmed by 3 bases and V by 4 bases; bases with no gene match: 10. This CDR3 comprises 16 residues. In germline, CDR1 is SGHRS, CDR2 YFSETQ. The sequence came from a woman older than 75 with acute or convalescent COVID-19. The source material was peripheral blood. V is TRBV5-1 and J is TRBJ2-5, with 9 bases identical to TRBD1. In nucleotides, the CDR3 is TGCGCCAGCAGCCCATTGGGCAGACAGGGGGAAGAGACCCAGTACTTC. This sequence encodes CASSPLGRQGEETQYF. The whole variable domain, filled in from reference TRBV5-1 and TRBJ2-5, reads KAGVTQTPRYLIKTRGQQVTLSCSPISGHRSVSWYQQTPGQGLQFLFEYFSETQRNKGNFPGRFSGRQFSNSRSEMNVSTLELGDSALYLCASSPLGRQGEETQYFGPGTRLLVL.